This T cell receptor (beta chain) emerged from a study of cytomegalovirus exposure and HLA in healthy donors. Findings and caveats of the study: Cytomegalovirus association was listed for about 180 TCR beta chains. Most TCR sequences were uncommon, yet certain public TCRs appeared in many donors.

This clone was picked up one time. Its antigen is as yet unknown. A multiplex PCR was run with 60 Vbeta primers and 13 Jbeta primers. Sequenced by immunoSEQ multiplex PCR; TCRdb stores in-frame clones only, minus some. The data show over 150,000 clones, about 81% seen once. This CDR3 comprises 14 residues. Germline V gene sequence: CDR1 MNHEY, CDR2 SMNVEV (reference sequence). V lost 5 bases and J 5 bases, leaving 12 bases between the germline ends. The source material was PBMCs. The genes are TRBV27 and TRBJ2-2, with D perhaps matching TRBD1 (5 bases). This TCR derives from a woman aged 45-59 years in good health and CMV-seropositive. The CDR3 protein is CASSLQGRTGELFF. The CDR3 DNA reads TGTGCCAGCAGTCTGCAGGGTCGTACCGGGGAGCTGTTTTTT.